The clone carrying this T cell receptor (beta chain) was seen repeatedly, ten times or more. As yet, its antigen is unknown. The data stem from a study of blood T cells in healthy people across ages. Notes on the study in general: The long-lived group displayed more naive CD4+ cells, plus higher diversity, than the aged donors did.

Germline-derived CDR1 and CDR2 are DFQATT and SNEGSKA (reference sequence). CDR3 size: 12 residues. V lost 7 bases and J lost 4, with 11 bases in between. It was with a sample-barcoded 5' primer and a J-beta primer mix that a second PCR of about 6 to 12 cycles was run. One entry per CDR3 protein results from TCRdb running MiXCR on the 5' RACE reads. Of 1.5 million to 2 million distinct CDR3 sequences listed, over 25% are singletons. The sequence came from a woman in her thirties in good health. The sequencing sample was made of blood. The J gene is TRBJ2-1, the V gene TRBV20-1; possibly TRBD2 for D (6 bases). The CDR3 sequence: CSGGATYNEQFF. The CDR3 nucleotides read TGCAGTGGCGGGGCTACTTACAATGAGCAGTTCTTC.